Below, one T cell receptor beta chain is given with its context. Antigen unknown. V dropped 0 bases and J dropped 2 bases, with 7 bases sitting between them. CDR1 and CDR2 (germline): LGHNA, YSLEER. The CDR3 is 14 residues long. The data were produced by immunoSEQ multiplex PCR, yet TCRdb's version contains in-frame clones alone and is incomplete. The profile shows 160,000 or so clones, 88% of them singletons. The sample originates from a study of T cell responses to AZD1222 COVID-19 vaccine. Notes on the study in general: Repertoire sampling occurred only after the peak T cell response. Mostly white British, mostly female donors; authors suggested clonal diversity may be underestimated.

Whether given at about 4 or about 12 weeks, second doses were pooled. The rearrangement links TRBV4-3 to TRBJ1-1, with no clear D. The source was peripheral blood, collected 28 days after the second AZD1222 dose. The TCR was taken from an adult who received the AZD1222 COVID-19 vaccine. DNA of the CDR3: TGCGCCAGCAGCCAAGATGGATATAACACTGAAGCTTTCTTT. This translates into CASSQDGYNTEAFF.